Listed below are T cell receptor beta chains from one sample, sequenced in a study of identical twins. Using its own MiXCR run on the 5' RACE reads, TCRdb lists one record per CDR3 protein. Of hundreds of thousands of distinct CDR3 sequences in the sample, under 9% are singletons; the top ten hold approximately 0.96%. In addition, the sample was reused for a study of yellow fever vaccine responses in identical twins.

Sequenced input: PBMCs. The receptor source for this set is a woman aged 18 to 35 in good health. Both conserved end residues are part of each CDR3. A D gene is named only where the DNA matches it firmly. The size field is filled for only some rows; it gives once, few, many or a size class.

d_call j_call clone_size v_call cdr3_nt cdr3_aa
TRBD1 TRBJ2-5 many TRBV6-1 TGTGCCAGCAGTGACAGGGGGCGCGAGTACTTC CASSDRGREYF
. TRBJ2-7 . TRBV7-2 TGTGCCAGCAGCATTCTGCGGGTTGAGACCTACGAGCAGTACTTC CASSILRVETYEQYF
. TRBJ2-7 many TRBV7-9 TGTGCCAGCAGCGGACCGGGAGTGCGGCCCTACGAGCAGTACTTC CASSGPGVRPYEQYF
TRBD1 TRBJ2-7 few TRBV24-1 TGTGCCACCAGTGCCGGGACAGCCACCTACGAGCAGTACTTC CATSAGTATYEQYF
. TRBJ2-1 . TRBV20-1 TGCAGTGACAGACAGGTCTACAATGAGCAGTTCTTC CSDRQVYNEQFF
. TRBJ2-7 many TRBV6-5 TGTGCCAGCGGGAGGGGGTCCTACGAGCAGTACTTC CASGRGSYEQYF
. TRBJ1-1 . TRBV3-1 TGTGCCAGCAGCCAAGGGGAGACTGAAGCTTTCTTT CASSQGETEAFF
TRBD1 TRBJ2-7 few TRBV28 TGTGCCAGCAGTTCAGTTGGACAGGGGTACGAGCAGTACTTC CASSSVGQGYEQYF
TRBD2 TRBJ2-1 few TRBV18 TGTGCCAGCTCACCACAGGGAAGCGGGGGGGCCGCCAATGAGCAGTTCTTC CASSPQGSGGAANEQFF
. TRBJ1-1 few TRBV7-9 TGTGCCAGCAGCTTATCAGATCGGGTCGTGCGAGCTTTCTTT CASSLSDRVVRAFF
. TRBJ2-7 few TRBV5-1 TGCGCCAGCAGCTTCTACGGTTCAAGCTCCTACGAGCAGTACTTC CASSFYGSSSYEQYF
. TRBJ2-6 . TRBV28 TGTGCCAGCAGTTTAGTAGGGATCACCTCTGGGGCCAACGTCCTGACTTTC CASSLVGITSGANVLTF
. TRBJ2-3 few TRBV21-1 TGTGCCAGCAGCGTCCGGGAGGGCCTCACAGATACGCAGTATTTT CASSVREGLTDTQYF
. TRBJ1-2 few TRBV4-1 TGCGCCAGCAGCCAAGACCGGGAAGGTGGCTACACCTTC CASSQDREGGYTF
. TRBJ2-7 many TRBV12-3/TRBV12-4 TGTGCCAGCAGTTTTAGTGGTCTAGGGGAGCAGTACTTC CASSFSGLGEQYF
TRBD2 TRBJ2-3 . TRBV5-1 TGCGCCAGCAGCTTGATACCGGGACTAGCGGGAACCACAGATACGCAGTATTTT CASSLIPGLAGTTDTQYF
. TRBJ2-3 many TRBV11-2 TGTGCCAGCAGCACCCGGGGCGGCACAGATACGCAGTATTTT CASSTRGGTDTQYF
TRBD2 TRBJ2-1 . TRBV6-2/TRBV6-3 TGTGCCAGCAGTTCCCTCCCACTGCGCCTAGCGGGAGGAGACAATGAGCAGTTCTTC CASSSLPLRLAGGDNEQFF
. TRBJ2-4 few TRBV3-1 TGTGCCAGCAGCCAAGATCTCGGGGGGCACTCGGACTTC CASSQDLGGHSDF
. TRBJ2-5 . TRBV29-1 TGCAGCGTTGTGACAGGACAAGAGACCCAGTACTTC CSVVTGQETQYF
TRBD2 TRBJ2-7 few TRBV29-1 TGCAGCGGGTCCGGGACTAGTAGCGAGCAGTACTTC CSGSGTSSEQYF
. TRBJ2-1 . TRBV18 TGTGCCAGCTCACCATTACTAGGGAATGAGCAGTTCTTC CASSPLLGNEQFF
TRBD2 TRBJ2-1 few TRBV29-1 TGCAGCGACCTAAGCGGGAGGCCCTACAATGAGCAGTTCTTC CSDLSGRPYNEQFF
. TRBJ2-7 . TRBV27 TGTGCCAGCAGTTCCTCGGTGTTAGGGAACGAGCAGTACTTC CASSSSVLGNEQYF
. TRBJ1-2 few TRBV4-2 TGTGCCAGCAGCCAAGCACTCACAGGGTTAGGGGACTATGGCTACACCTTC CASSQALTGLGDYGYTF
TRBD1 TRBJ2-7 . TRBV28 TGTGCCAGCAGTTTCCCCAAAGGGGACAGGACCTACGAGCAGTACTTC CASSFPKGDRTYEQYF
TRBD2 TRBJ2-1 many TRBV27 TGTGCCAGCAGTCGACTAGCGGGATTGCAGTTCTTC CASSRLAGLQFF
. TRBJ2-1 . TRBV11-2 TGTGCCAGCAGCTTAGGGGCAGGGGCCGGAAATGAGCAGTTCTTC CASSLGAGAGNEQFF
. TRBJ2-5 . TRBV29-1 TGCAGCGTGGACTCACCCGGAGCCAACCCGTACCAAGAGACCCAGTACTTC CSVDSPGANPYQETQYF
. TRBJ2-7 many TRBV29-1 TGCAGCGTGGCCCTGACGTGGGGGTCGAGCTCCTACGAGCAGTACTTC CSVALTWGSSSYEQYF
. TRBJ2-1 few TRBV3-1 TGTGCCAGCAGCCAAGGGGATTACGATGAGCAGTTCTTC CASSQGDYDEQFF
. TRBJ2-3 few TRBV20-1 TGCAGTGCTAGAGATTTAGGGATTTATACGCAGTATTTT CSARDLGIYTQYF
. TRBJ2-7 many TRBV10-3 TGTGCCATCAGTGAGGGCAGGGGTTTTGACTACGAGCAGTACTTC CAISEGRGFDYEQYF
. TRBJ1-2 many TRBV9 TGTGCCAGCAGCGTAGGAATAGAGTCCTATGGCTACACCTTC CASSVGIESYGYTF
. TRBJ1-2 many TRBV7-9 TGTGCCAGCAGCTTTCGGGGAAACTATGGCTACACCTTC CASSFRGNYGYTF
. TRBJ2-1 many TRBV4-2 TGTGCCAGCAGCCAAGATCAAAGCGGAGTCGATGAGCAGTTCTTC CASSQDQSGVDEQFF
TRBD2 TRBJ2-2 many TRBV7-9 TGTGCCAGCAGCTTTTCTAGCGGCACCGGGGAGCTGTTTTTT CASSFSSGTGELFF
. TRBJ2-7 few TRBV14 TGTGCCAGCAGCCAAGAGGGGAAGACAGGATCCTACGAGCAGTACTTC CASSQEGKTGSYEQYF
. TRBJ1-2 few TRBV19 TGTGCCAGTAGTATTTTCAGGGAGAAGATGTATGGCTACACCTTC CASSIFREKMYGYTF
. TRBJ1-3 many TRBV12-3/TRBV12-4 TGTGCCAGCAGTTCGGGGACTCGGGCCTCTGGAAACACCATATATTTT CASSSGTRASGNTIYF
TRBD1 TRBJ2-3 many TRBV2 TGTGCCAGCAGTCGGGACAGGGTTAGCACAGATACGCAGTATTTT CASSRDRVSTDTQYF
. TRBJ1-1 few TRBV2 TGTGCCAGCATATGGGGGACCAACACTGAAGCTTTCTTT CASIWGTNTEAFF
. TRBJ2-7 many TRBV28 TGTGCCAGCAGTGGACGGGACCCTCCTTTAGGCGAGCAGTACTTC CASSGRDPPLGEQYF
. TRBJ2-2 . TRBV29-1 TGCAGCGTTGACAGGGGTGGGGCCGGGGAGCTGTTTTTT CSVDRGGAGELFF
TRBD1 TRBJ2-3 many TRBV5-1 TGCGCCAGCAGCTTGGAGGGGGCAAAGGCAGATACGCAGTATTTT CASSLEGAKADTQYF
. TRBJ1-5 many TRBV5-1 TGCGCCAGCAGTGGGGTCAATCAGCCCCAGCATTTT CASSGVNQPQHF
. TRBJ1-4 many TRBV28 TGTGCCAGCAGTCTAGCCGGCCAGGCTAATGAAAAACTGTTTTTT CASSLAGQANEKLFF
TRBD1 TRBJ2-4 few TRBV13 TGTGCCAGCAGCCAGGACAGGGCGGACATTCAGTACTTC CASSQDRADIQYF
TRBD1 TRBJ1-2 few TRBV20-1 TGCAGTGCTACACGGACAGGGGTCTATGGCTACACCTTC CSATRTGVYGYTF
TRBD1 TRBJ2-7 . TRBV7-9 TGTGCCAGCAGCTTAGTTCGCTCCACAGGGGATAACGAGCAGTACTTC CASSLVRSTGDNEQYF
. TRBJ2-7 many TRBV7-6 TGTGCCAGCAGCTTATCTCTCTCCTACGAGCAGTACTTC CASSLSLSYEQYF
. TRBJ2-7 many TRBV28 TGTGCCAGCAGTTTAGAGGAGAGAAGCTACGAGCAGTACTTC CASSLEERSYEQYF
. TRBJ1-5 many TRBV27 TGTGCCAGCAGCCCAAGAAGCAGACAATCGGGTAGCAATCAGCCCCAGCATTTT CASSPRSRQSGSNQPQHF
. TRBJ1-5 many TRBV3-1 TGTGCCAGCAGCCCCAGCCAACGGCAGCCCCAGCATTTT CASSPSQRQPQHF
. TRBJ2-1 many TRBV29-1 TGCAGCCTTGGGAGGAACAATGAGCAGTTCTTC CSLGRNNEQFF
. TRBJ2-7 many TRBV15 TGTGCCACCAGCAGAGATAGGGGTTTTTCCTACGAGCAGTACTTC CATSRDRGFSYEQYF
. TRBJ2-3 few TRBV28 TGTGCCAGCAGTTCATCCAGACTAGTCTCCCTCACAGATACGCAGTATTTT CASSSSRLVSLTDTQYF